The clone carrying this T cell receptor (beta chain) has ten or more counts. What it binds is unknown. These data come from a study of breast tumors, draining lymph nodes, adjacent tissues. Overall study findings and caveats: That most tumor T cells come from lymph nodes remained unproven. Tumor repertoires ranked between lymph nodes and nontumor tissue in diversity, with V and J gene preferences. Compared with basal-like, luminal-like tumors shared significantly more repertoire with nontumor tissue.

TCRdb independently ran MiXCR on the multiplex PCR reads; one entry per CDR3 protein. The sample lists 150,000 to 200,000 distinct CDR3 sequences, more than 25% occurring once. Axillary draining lymph nodes of breast cancer patients supplied the node samples. CDR1 is SGHNT and CDR2 is YENEEA in the germline V gene. CDR3 size: 14 residues. V was clipped by 3 bases and J by 3 bases; unmatched bases: 4. The rearrangement links TRBV11-3 to TRBJ2-7; 8 positions agree with TRBD1. The sequence was collected from a female donor with breast cancer. Some clones in this sample may be carry-over from other donors' samples. Input material: axillary lymph node tissue. The CDR3 bases are TGTGCCAGCAGCTTCGCAGGGGGCGGCTACGAGCAGTACTTC. It translates to CASSFAGGGYEQYF.